This TCR beta chain is from a study of cytotoxic CD8 clonotypes in ibrutinib-treated CLL. Study outcomes and limitations: While tracking circulating CD8+ T-cell counts, baseline clonality exceeded that of age-matched healthy donors.

About this clone: The antigen is unknown.

This CDR3 contains 18 residues. Depth targeted 1 in 200,000 to 1 in 1 million T cells, averaging around 9.5x coverage per clonotype. Sequencing was performed with immunoSEQ multiplex PCR; in TCRdb, only in-frame clones are kept and a portion is missing. The data hold 200,000 or so clones, with roughly 65% observed a single time. The clonotype comes from a human donor with chronic lymphocytic leukemia. The sample in question was PBMCs, obtained after 12 months of ibrutinib treatment. V gene TRBV21-1 combines with J gene TRBJ2-2; the table's D call TRBD2 went unverified against the DNA. TRBV21-1 is a recognized pseudogene. The CDR3 sequence is CARILPLAGGPGTGELFF. The CDR3 DNA reads as TGTGCCAGGATTCTACCTTTAGCGGGAGGGCCCGGCACCGGGGAGCTGTTTTTT.